Listed here are 15 T cell receptor beta chains from one sample, sequenced in a study of blood T cell repertoires in COVID-19. Sequenced by immunoSEQ multiplex PCR; TCRdb stores in-frame clones only, minus some. The sample lists 300,000 to 350,000 clones, roughly nine tenths occurring once. Sequencing was done on a sample of PBMCs or T cells enriched from blood (not recorded which). The receptors were gathered from a woman under 40 who had recovered from COVID-19.

The chain carries TRBV7-9 and TRBJ1-6, with 7 bases matching TRBD1. The CDR3 loop spans 15 amino acids. Germline V gene sequence: CDR1 SEHNR, CDR2 FQNEAQ (reference sequence). The V and J ends lost 0 bases and 10 bases, in that order; junction bases with no gene match: 6. The CDR3 nucleotides are TGTGCCAGCAGCTTAGCCGACAGGGTGGGATCACCCCTCCACTTT. It codes for CASSLADRVGSPLHF. The full variable domain, completed using reference TRBV7-9 and TRBJ1-6, is DTGVSQNPRHKITKRGQNVTFRCDPISEHNRLYWYRQTLGQGPEFLTYFQNEAQLEKSRLLSDRFSAERPKGSFSTLEIQRTEQGDSAMYLCASSLADRVGSPLHFGNGTRLTVT.

The J gene is TRBJ1-1, the V gene TRBV7-9; D is perhaps TRBD1 (5 bases). CDR3 length equals 14 residues. The V and J ends lost 5 bases and 2 bases respectively, with 12 bases between them. The V gene's germline CDR1 is SEHNR and CDR2 FQNEAQ (reference sequence). Here the CDR3 DNA reads TGTGCCAGCAGCGCTGGACAAAGAAACACTGAAGCTTTCTTT. This sequence encodes CASSAGQRNTEAFF.

In its sample, this clone was seen once. V is TRBV2 and J is TRBJ1-2; 7 bases match TRBD1. Per the germline V gene, CDR1 is SNHLY and CDR2 is FYNNEI. The CDR3 is 12 amino acids. Losses at the gene ends were 10 bases for V and 3 bases for J; bases not matched to a gene: 5. The CDR3 protein is CATRDSDYGYTF. CDR3 nucleotides: TGTGCCACCCGGGACAGCGACTATGGCTACACCTTC.

The chain recombines TRBV7-2 with TRBJ1-3; no reliable D call. This CDR3 contains 15 residues. Trimming stripped 5 bases from V and 4 bases from J, with 15 bases between. Looked up from germline, CDR1 is SGHTA and CDR2 is FQGNSA. The CDR3 region is CASSQLRATGNTIYF. The CDR3 bases are TGTGCCAGCAGCCAACTGAGGGCAACCGGAAACACCATATATTTT.

V and J are TRBV2 and TRBJ2-1; 10 positions match TRBD2. With V trimmed by 4 bases and J by 5 bases, 5 bases remained unmatched. Germline CDR1 and CDR2: SNHLY and FYNNEI. The CDR3 spans 15 residues. The CDR3 DNA reads as TGTGCCAGCAGTGGATCGCTAGCGGGAGACAATGAGCAGTTCTTC. Amino acid sequence: CASSGSLAGDNEQFF.

V and J are TRBV2 and TRBJ1-2, with TRBD1 as a possible D gene (5 bases). Germline values: CDR1 SNHLY, CDR2 FYNNEI. V was trimmed by 4 bases and J by 4 bases, leaving 13 bases between them. The CDR3 covers 14 residues. This CDR3 reads CASSVSGLGYGYTF. CDR3 DNA sequence: TGTGCCAGCAGTGTGTCAGGGCTTGGCTATGGCTACACCTTC.

This clone has only one observation. The V gene is TRBV3-1 (or the pseudogene TRBV3-2), the J gene TRBJ1-6, with D perhaps TRBD1 (6 bases). CDR3 length: 14 amino acids. Trimming left V 3 bases short and J 6 bases short, with 9 bases between. The V gene's germline CDR1 is LGHDT and CDR2 YNNKEL (reference sequence). CDR3: CASSHQGRNSPLHF. The CDR3 DNA follows: TGTGCCAGCAGCCACCAGGGGCGTAATTCACCCCTCCACTTT.

This chain uses TRBV15 with TRBJ1-5; 7 nucleotides agree with TRBD1. J lost 7 bases, V lost 8 bases, and 8 bases had no gene match. The CDR3 sequence is 13 residues long. The germline V gene encodes CDR1 LNHNV and CDR2 YYDKDF (reference sequence). Here the CDR3 reads CATAGRGQQPQHF. CDR3 bases: TGTGCCACCGCGGGTAGGGGACAGCAGCCCCAGCATTTT.

CDR3 residues: CASSQANPEGMRASSPLHF. CDR3 DNA: TGCGCCAGCAGCCAAGCAAATCCGGAGGGGATGAGGGCAAGTTCACCCCTCCACTTT. This chain joins TRBV4-3 and TRBJ1-6; D perhaps matches TRBD1 (5 bases). Germline loops: CDR1 LGHNA, CDR2 YSLEER. This CDR3 contains 19 residues. Trimming took 1 base from V and 9 from J, leaving 25 bases between them.

The CDR3 loop is CASSQNRDSYEQYF. The CDR3 DNA reads as TGTGCCAGCAGCCAAAATAGGGACAGTTACGAGCAGTACTTC. V gene TRBV7-2 combines with J gene TRBJ2-7; 7 bases line up with TRBD1. This CDR3 spans 14 amino acids. With 5 bases clipped from V and 4 bases from J, the junction kept 8 bases outside the gene matches. Germline lookup yields CDR1 SGHTA and CDR2 FQGNSA.

The rearrangement joins TRBV5-1 to TRBJ2-7, with TRBD1 matching over 8 bases. The CDR3 length is 13 residues. Trimming removed 4 bases from V and 3 bases from J; junction bases left unmatched: 3. Germline lookup yields CDR1 SGHRS and CDR2 YFSETQ. This chain's CDR3 is CASSTGQDYEQYF. The CDR3 region has the DNA TGCGCCAGCAGCACGGGACAGGACTACGAGCAGTACTTC.

The rearrangement joins TRBV28 to TRBJ2-6; tentative D call: TRBD2 (7 bases). The CDR3 has 15 amino acids. V gave up 4 bases and J gave up 2 bases, with 9 bases separating them. Germline V lookup: CDR1 MDHEN, CDR2 SYDVKM. The CDR3 sequence: CASSSGGAGANVLTF. The CDR3, as DNA: TGTGCCAGCAGTTCGGGGGGCGCTGGGGCCAACGTCCTGACTTTC.

The rearrangement joins TRBV2 to TRBJ1-2; unclear D gene. Germline V gene data show CDR1 as SNHLY and CDR2 as FYNNEI. There are 16 residues in the CDR3. V was trimmed by 3 bases and J by 0 bases, leaving 14 bases between them. CDR3 sequence (DNA): TGTGCCAGCAGTGATTCGCCACTTACAGCTAACTATGGCTACACCTTC. As protein: CASSDSPLTANYGYTF.

In its sample, this clone was seen once. The chain employs TRBV4-1 and TRBJ2-5, with D possibly matching TRBD1 (5 bases). CDR1 is MGHRA and CDR2 is YSYEKL in the germline V gene. This CDR3 is built from 14 residues. The germline V and J ends were trimmed by 2 bases and 1 base, with 8 bases remaining between them. The CDR3 sequence: CASSQPGLQETQYF. The CDR3 nucleotides read TGCGCCAGCAGCCAACCAGGGCTCCAAGAGACCCAGTACTTC.

This chain joins TRBV3-1 (or the pseudogene TRBV3-2) and TRBJ1-2; D may be TRBD1 (6 bases). There are 14 residues in the CDR3. Germline CDR1 LGHDT, CDR2 YNNKEL (reference sequence). With 4 bases removed from V and 4 bases from J, the gap between germline ends came to 13 bases. The CDR3: CASSPVGAVYGYTF. CDR3 coding DNA: TGTGCCAGCAGCCCAGTGGGGGCCGTCTATGGCTACACCTTC.